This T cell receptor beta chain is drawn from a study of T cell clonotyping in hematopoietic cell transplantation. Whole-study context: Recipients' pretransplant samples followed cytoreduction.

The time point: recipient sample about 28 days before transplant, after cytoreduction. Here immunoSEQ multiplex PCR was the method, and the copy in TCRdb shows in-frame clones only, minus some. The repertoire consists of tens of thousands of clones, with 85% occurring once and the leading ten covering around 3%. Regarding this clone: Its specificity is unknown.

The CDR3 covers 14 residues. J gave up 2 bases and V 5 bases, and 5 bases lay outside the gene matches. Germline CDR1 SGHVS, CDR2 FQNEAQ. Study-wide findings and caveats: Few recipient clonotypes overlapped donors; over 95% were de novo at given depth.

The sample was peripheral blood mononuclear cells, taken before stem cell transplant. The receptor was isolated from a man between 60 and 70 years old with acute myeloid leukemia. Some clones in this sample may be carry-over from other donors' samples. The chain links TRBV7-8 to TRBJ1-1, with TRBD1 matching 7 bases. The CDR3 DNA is TGTGCCAGCAGCCGAGGACAGGTCAACACTGAAGCTTTCTTT. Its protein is CASSRGQVNTEAFF.